The 19 T cell receptor beta chains below come from one sample, sequenced in a study of CD8 T cells in Susac syndrome. Reverse transcription used roughly 0.45 to 1 ug RNA and random hexamers. TCRdb independently ran MiXCR on the immunoSEQ multiplex PCR reads; one entry per CDR3 protein. The table shows about 85,000 distinct CDR3 sequences, with 90% to 95% occurring only once. The specimen sequenced was CD8+ T cells from PBMCs. All receptors derive from a human donor in good health.

The CDR3 loop is CSARDSEGRQPQHF. The CDR3 DNA reads as TGCAGTGCTAGAGATTCGGAGGGGAGGCAGCCCCAGCATTTT. The V and J genes are TRBV20-1 and TRBJ1-5; a possible D gene is TRBD1 (5 bases). Deletions cut 0 bases from V and 7 bases from J, with 13 bases between. This CDR3 spans 14 amino acids. Germline CDR1 and CDR2: DFQATT and SNEGSKA (reference sequence).

The chain combines TRBV4-3 with TRBJ2-7; D not certain. The CDR3 has 13 amino acids. Germline CDR1 and CDR2: LGHNA and YSLEER. The V end lost 0 bases, the J end lost 1 base, and 4 bases lay between the germline ends. The CDR3 DNA sequence: TGCGCCAGCAGCCAAGAAACTTCCTACGAGCAGTACTTC. Its protein product is CASSQETSYEQYF.

The chain carries TRBV20-1 and TRBJ1-1; D possibly corresponds to TRBD1 (5 bases). CDR3 length equals 16 residues. CDR1 is DFQATT, CDR2 SNEGSKA, per germline (reference sequence). The V end lost 0 bases, the J end lost 0 bases, and 14 bases lay between the germline ends. For the CDR3, the DNA is TGCAGTGCTAGAGATCTCCGGACACCATTGAACACTGAAGCTTTCTTT. It codes for CSARDLRTPLNTEAFF.

The genes are TRBV7-9 and TRBJ2-5; D is undetermined. V lost 11 bases to trimming and J lost 5 bases, with 12 bases between them. CDR3 length: 11 residues. Germline V gene sequence: CDR1 SEHNR, CDR2 FQNEAQ (reference sequence). In nucleotides, the CDR3 is TGTGCCGCTTCAGCTAGGGAGACCCAGTACTTC. Translated: CAASARETQYF.

The genes are TRBV7-2 and TRBJ2-1, with 10 bases lining up with TRBD2. J gave up 8 bases and V 5 bases, and 15 bases lay outside the gene matches. CDR1 is SGHTA and CDR2 is FQGNSA in the germline V gene. The CDR3 spans 17 residues. The CDR3 DNA sequence: TGTGCCAGCAGCCTGAGCGGGAGGGCCTACGCTGGGGATGAGCAGTTCTTC. It specifies CASSLSGRAYAGDEQFF.

A single count supports this clonotype. The genes are TRBV28 and TRBJ2-3; the D gene is possibly TRBD1 (6 bases). Trimming stripped 2 bases from V and 2 bases from J, with 14 bases between. This CDR3 has 16 residues. CDR1 is MDHEN, CDR2 SYDVKM, per germline. The CDR3 DNA sequence: TGTGCCAGCAGTTTAGGTTTGACAGGAGACACAGATACGCAGTATTTT. Amino acid sequence: CASSLGLTGDTDTQYF.

This clonotype has just one count. V usage is TRBV7-9 and J usage is TRBJ2-5; 8 nucleotides match TRBD1. The CDR3 length is 13 residues. J was trimmed by 2 bases and V by 9 bases; bases with no gene match: 5. Germline V lookup: CDR1 SEHNR, CDR2 FQNEAQ (reference sequence). The CDR3 DNA follows: TGTGCCAGTGTAGGGACAGGTCAAGAGACCCAGTACTTC. Its translation: CASVGTGQETQYF.

J is TRBJ1-2 and V is TRBV20-1; TRBD1 matches at 8 bases. V shed 5 bases and J 3 bases; nucleotides not matched to a gene: 11. This CDR3 is built from 15 residues. Germline-derived CDR1 and CDR2 are DFQATT and SNEGSKA (reference sequence). The CDR3 here is CSARYLQGADYGYTF. Here the CDR3 DNA reads TGCAGTGCTCGGTACCTCCAGGGGGCAGACTATGGCTACACCTTC.

The chain couples TRBV20-1 to TRBJ1-1, with 7 nucleotides matching TRBD1. The V segment lost 6 bases and the J segment 5 bases; nucleotides outside the gene matches: 12. CDR3 length: 14 residues. Germline lookup yields CDR1 DFQATT and CDR2 SNEGSKA (reference sequence). For the CDR3, the DNA is TGCAGTGCGATACGGACAGGAGGACGGACTGAAGCTTTCTTT. This gives the protein CSAIRTGGRTEAFF.

The chain has TRBV28 and TRBJ2-1, with D perhaps being TRBD1 or TRBD2 (5 bases each). This CDR3 spans 13 amino acids. V dropped 6 bases and J dropped 6 bases, with 12 bases sitting between them. Germline V gives CDR1 MDHEN, CDR2 SYDVKM. CDR3 nucleotide sequence: TGTGCCAGCAGCTCCTCAGGGACCAATGAGCAGTTCTTC. Protein: CASSSSGTNEQFF.

This chain links TRBV29-1 with TRBJ2-1; D gene ambiguous. V lost 7 bases and J lost 8, with 24 bases in between. Germline CDR1 and CDR2: SQVTM and ANQGSEA. The CDR3 runs 15 residues. CDR3 loop: CSANVGSPLVYEQFF. CDR3 coding DNA: TGCAGCGCTAACGTGGGTAGCCCTTTGGTCTATGAGCAGTTCTTC.

The rearrangement links TRBV5-1 to TRBJ2-7; D ambiguous. Looked up from germline, CDR1 is SGHRS and CDR2 is YFSETQ. The CDR3 totals 14 residues. Between the trimmed V and J ends, which lost 4 bases and 0 bases, there was a span of 11 bases. CDR3 region: CASSEHTRSYEQYF. Here the CDR3 DNA reads TGCGCCAGCAGCGAACACACCCGCTCCTACGAGCAGTACTTC.

The chain carries TRBV27 and TRBJ2-1, with unresolved D. This CDR3 contains 17 residues. With 2 bases removed from V and 0 bases from J, the gap between germline ends came to 14 bases. Germline V CDR1 and CDR2: MNHEY, SMNVEV (reference sequence). The CDR3 DNA follows: TGTGCCAGCAGTTTACAGGAGACTCCAGTCTCCTACAATGAGCAGTTCTTC. Translating gives CASSLQETPVSYNEQFF.

The chain joins TRBV19 to TRBJ1-1; D may be TRBD1 (6 bases). This CDR3 is built from 14 residues. V lost 5 bases to trimming and J lost 4 bases, with 14 bases between them. Germline-derived CDR1 and CDR2 are LNHDA and SQIVND (reference sequence). This chain's CDR3 is CASSWGRGATEAFF. In nucleotides, the CDR3 is TGTGCCAGTAGTTGGGGTAGGGGGGCCACTGAAGCTTTCTTT.

This chain connects TRBV20-1 to TRBJ2-1; D remains ambiguous. Germline assignment: CDR1 DFQATT and CDR2 SNEGSKA (reference sequence). V lost 3 bases, J lost 7 bases, and 22 bases lay in between. The CDR3 is made up of 16 amino acids. The chain's CDR3 is CSARDVVISILNEQFF. The CDR3 nucleotides are TGCAGTGCTAGGGACGTGGTAATATCGATCCTAAATGAGCAGTTCTTC.

V is TRBV9 and J is TRBJ2-7; maybe TRBD2 (5 bases). Trimming pared 0 bases from V and 6 bases from J, leaving 13 bases between. The CDR3 covers 14 residues. Germline lookup yields CDR1 SGDLS and CDR2 YYNGEE. The DNA for the CDR3 is TGTGCCAGCAGCGTAGCTGGCAGTGAGGGCGAGCAGTACTTC. Protein sequence: CASSVAGSEGEQYF. The full variable domain, in which reference TRBV9 and TRBJ2-7 provide the parts outside the CDR3, is DSGVTQTPKHLITATGQRVTLRCSPRSGDLSVYWYQQSLDQGLQFLIQYYNGEERAKGNILERFSAQQFPDLHSELNLSSLELGDSALYFCASSVAGSEGEQYFGPGTRLTVT.

The rearrangement uses TRBV6-5 and TRBJ2-1, with D perhaps matching TRBD1 or TRBD2 (6 bases each). CDR3 length equals 14 residues. Deletions cut 5 bases from V and 9 bases from J, with 17 bases between. Germline V CDR1 and CDR2: MNHEY, SVGAGI. In nucleotides, the CDR3 is TGTGCCAGCAGTGCGCTAGGGGGGCGGATTGAGCAGTTCTTC. Translated: CASSALGGRIEQFF.

The genes are TRBV2 and TRBJ2-1; TRBD2 matches at 8 bases. The CDR3 consists of 13 residues. The V segment lost 7 bases and the J segment 7 bases; nucleotides outside the gene matches: 6. Germline V gene sequence: CDR1 SNHLY, CDR2 FYNNEI. CDR3 coding DNA: TGTGCCAGCACAGCGGGGGTAGGGAATGAGCAGTTCTTC. The encoded protein is CASTAGVGNEQFF.

The chain is built from TRBV9 and TRBJ2-7, with TRBD1 matching over 7 bases. Per germline, CDR1 SGDLS and CDR2 YYNGEE. Losses at the gene ends were 5 bases for V and 4 bases for J; bases not matched to a gene: 3. CDR3 size: 12 residues. CDR3 DNA sequence: TGTGCCAGCAGTACAGGGGATTACGAGCAGTACTTC. It specifies CASSTGDYEQYF.